What follows describes a single T cell receptor (beta chain). Its antigen is as yet unknown. This entry is derived from a study of OX40 agonist ivuxolimab in advanced cancers. Study summary: The patients received agonistic anti-OX40 (CD134) antibody ivuxolimab.

The study's findings and limits: Relative to CD4+, CD8+ T cells held more expanded clones on average.

Data came from immunoSEQ multiplex PCR; TCRdb stores just in-frame clones and leaves some out. The sample has tens of thousands of clones, around 80% seen once. Germline trimming cut 3 bases from V and 6 bases from J; bases unmatched to any gene: 8. CDR3 size: 14 residues. Looked up from germline, CDR1 is SEHNR and CDR2 is FQNEAQ (reference sequence). The sample consisted of CD4+ or CD8+ T cells sorted from blood, taken in a trial of the OX40 agonist ivuxolimab. The V and J genes are TRBV7-9 and TRBJ2-7; TRBD1 matches 7 bases. The receptor comes from an adult with an advanced solid tumor such as melanoma, head and neck, liver or kidney cancer. This CDR3 reads CASSFRGSGGEQYF. CDR3 nucleotide sequence: TGTGCCAGCAGCTTCAGGGGGTCAGGTGGCGAGCAGTACTTC.